Reported below is one TCR beta chain. The data were obtained in a study of blood T cell repertoires in COVID-19. V gave up 5 bases and J gave up 8 bases; unmatched junction bases: 12. The germline V gene encodes CDR1 SGHRS and CDR2 YFSETQ. CDR3 length: 17 amino acids. Some clones are missing from TCRdb's copy, which holds only in-frame ones; the method was immunoSEQ multiplex PCR. This table has 250,000 or so clones, around 86% appearing once. Adults between about 18 and 89 years of age took part from 20 to 25 US areas. Symptom resolution, clearance, or two negative PCRs marked donors in Cohort 3 as recovered.

Sequences were obtained from PBMCs or T cells enriched from blood (not recorded which). This sequence was found in a man aged 40-50 years who had recovered from COVID-19. The chain links TRBV5-1 to TRBJ2-1; TRBD2 matches at 14 bases. For the CDR3, the DNA is TGCGCCAGCAGTCGAACCGCGGGACTAGCGGGAGAGTATGAGCAGTTCTTC. As protein: CASSRTAGLAGEYEQFF.